Listed below are T cell receptor beta chains from one sample, sequenced in a study of tumor-infiltrating lymphocytes in primary liver carcinoma. TCRdb re-called the multiplex PCR reads through MiXCR, storing one row per CDR3 protein. The data hold about 180,000 distinct CDR3 sequences, with 60% observed a single time. Material for sequencing was peripheral blood. All receptors come from a man aged 35 to 55 with primary liver carcinoma and hepatitis B virus infection. The CDR3 runs from the conserved cysteine through the conserved F or W. A D gene is named only where the DNA matches it firmly. Only some rows state a clone size, as once, few, many or a class for expanded clones.

d_call: .
clone_size: .
j_call: TRBJ2-1
v_call: TRBV7-8
cdr3_nt: TGTGCCAGCTCCAGACTCTCCCCCCAGTTCTTC
cdr3_aa: CASSRLSPQFF

d_call: TRBD1
clone_size: .
j_call: TRBJ1-1
v_call: TRBV6-6
cdr3_nt: TGTGCCAGCAGTTACCTCGGACAGGGCGACACTAAAGCTTTCTTT
cdr3_aa: CASSYLGQGDTKAFF

d_call: TRBD1
clone_size: few
j_call: TRBJ1-2
v_call: TRBV11-2
cdr3_nt: TGTGCCAGCAGCTCAACGGACAGGTCACTCTTCTATGGCTACACCTTC
cdr3_aa: CASSSTDRSLFYGYTF

d_call: TRBD2
clone_size: .
j_call: TRBJ2-7
v_call: TRBV11-2
cdr3_nt: TGTGCCAGCAGCTCAGGGAGCGGGGACGGCTACAGGCAGTACTTC
cdr3_aa: CASSSGSGDGYRQYF

d_call: .
clone_size: .
j_call: TRBJ1-5
v_call: TRBV11-2
cdr3_nt: TGTGCCAGCAGCTTGGGAGATCAGCCCCAGCATTTT
cdr3_aa: CASSLGDQPQHF

d_call: .
clone_size: .
j_call: TRBJ2-1
v_call: TRBV7-9
cdr3_nt: TGTGCAAGCAGGTCAAGGACAGTAGGCTCCTACAATGAGCAGTTCTTC
cdr3_aa: CASRSRTVGSYNEQFF

d_call: .
clone_size: .
j_call: TRBJ1-5
v_call: TRBV6-5
cdr3_nt: TGTGCCAGCAGTTCTTGGGGTGCAACTCAGCCCCAGCATTTT
cdr3_aa: CASSSWGATQPQHF

d_call: TRBD2
clone_size: .
j_call: TRBJ2-1
v_call: TRBV12-3/TRBV12-4
cdr3_nt: TGTGCCAGCCGGCCGGGGACTAGCGATGAGCAGTTCTTC
cdr3_aa: CASRPGTSDEQFF

d_call: TRBD2
clone_size: .
j_call: TRBJ2-1
v_call: TRBV11-2
cdr3_nt: TGTGCCAGCAGCTTGACTAGCATATACAATGAGCAGTTCTTC
cdr3_aa: CASSLTSIYNEQFF

d_call: .
clone_size: few
j_call: TRBJ2-1
v_call: TRBV29-1
cdr3_nt: TGCAGCGTTGCAGGCAGCCCTACCTACAATGAGCAGTTCTTC
cdr3_aa: CSVAGSPTYNEQFF

d_call: TRBD1
clone_size: .
j_call: TRBJ2-7
v_call: TRBV12-3/TRBV12-4
cdr3_nt: TGTGCCAGCAGTGCGGACAGGGGAGGGACCGAGCAGTACTTC
cdr3_aa: CASSADRGGTEQYF

d_call: .
clone_size: .
j_call: TRBJ1-5
v_call: TRBV5-5
cdr3_nt: TGTGCCAGCAGCTACAGGGAGGTAGGCAATCAGCCCCCTCATTTT
cdr3_aa: CASSYREVGNQPPHF

d_call: TRBD1
clone_size: many
j_call: TRBJ1-2
v_call: TRBV11-2
cdr3_nt: TGTGCCAGCAGCCTGCTCCGGGACAGAGACTTC
cdr3_aa: CASSLLRDRDF

d_call: TRBD1
clone_size: .
j_call: TRBJ2-7
v_call: TRBV11-1
cdr3_nt: TGTGCCAACAGCGTAAACCAGGACAGGTCCAGTTACGAGCAGTACTTC
cdr3_aa: CANSVNQDRSSYEQYF

d_call: .
clone_size: .
j_call: TRBJ1-5
v_call: TRBV11-2
cdr3_nt: TGTGCCAACAGCTTAGGGGCTCAAAGCAATCAGCCCCAGCATTTT
cdr3_aa: CANSLGAQSNQPQHF

d_call: TRBD2
clone_size: once
j_call: TRBJ2-7
v_call: TRBV12-3/TRBV12-4
cdr3_nt: TGTGTCAGCAGCTCCGGGACTAGTGGGGCTATATACGAGCAGTACTTC
cdr3_aa: CVSSSGTSGAIYEQYF

d_call: TRBD2
clone_size: few
j_call: TRBJ2-3
v_call: TRBV12-3/TRBV12-4
cdr3_nt: TGTGCCAGCAATTTAGCGGGAGTAACGCAGTATTTT
cdr3_aa: CASNLAGVTQYF